These 17 T cell receptor beta chains were all obtained from the same sample, sequenced in a study of identical twins. MiXCR, applied by TCRdb to the 5' RACE reads, yields one record per CDR3 protein. The table records 500,000 to 600,000 distinct CDR3 sequences, roughly a fifth of them present only once. These sequences were also reported in another study, on T cells expressing NK-cell markers.

Input material: CD4+ T cells sorted from blood. All receptors come from a woman younger than 30 in good health.

The sample holds a few counts of this clonotype. The chain is built from TRBV7-9 and TRBJ2-2; D ambiguous. This CDR3 is built from 14 residues. The germline V and J ends were trimmed by 4 bases and 1 base, with 7 bases remaining between them. From germline, CDR1 is SEHNR and CDR2 FQNEAQ (reference sequence). This chain's CDR3 is CASSSSRNTGELFF. The CDR3, as DNA: TGTGCCAGCAGCTCATCACGGAACACCGGGGAGCTGTTTTTT.

The V and J genes are TRBV24-1 and TRBJ2-2; TRBD1 agrees at 9 bases. The V gene end was trimmed by 4 bases and the J gene end by 5 bases; junction bases not matched to a gene: 4. This CDR3 comprises 15 residues. Germline V lookup: CDR1 KGHDR, CDR2 SFDVKD. CDR3 in DNA: TGTGCCACCAGTGACGGGGACAGGGCTACCGGGGAGCTGTTTTTT. Translating gives CATSDGDRATGELFF.

This clonotype was counted once. Mismatch with germline at one junction end may stem from a read error. The chain links TRBV7-9 to TRBJ2-3; 7 bases align to TRBD2. CDR3 length: 15 amino acids. Germline values: CDR1 SEHNR, CDR2 FQNEAQ (reference sequence). The CDR3 DNA reads as TGTGCCAGCAGCCTAGCGGAGGCGTCAAGGGATACGCAGTATTTT. As protein: CASSLAEASRDTQYF.

The V and J genes are TRBV5-1 and TRBJ2-5; D gene unclear. Germline CDR1 and CDR2: SGHRS and YFSETQ. CDR3 length equals 13 residues. Trimming shortened V by 4 bases and J by 1 base, and 8 bases separated the two germline ends. The CDR3 nucleotides are TGCGCCAGCAGCCTACACGGCCAAGAGACCCAGTACTTC. Translated: CASSLHGQETQYF.

The sample holds a few counts of this clonotype. V is TRBV29-1 and J is TRBJ2-1, with a weak D call TRBD1 (6 bases). The ends were cut back, 3 bases at V and 4 bases at J, with 13 bases in the middle. The CDR3 is 14 amino acids. Germline V CDR1 and CDR2: SQVTM, ANQGSEA. The CDR3 bases are TGCAGCGTTGACAAACAGGGAAGGTACAATGAGCAGTTCTTC. This codes for CSVDKQGRYNEQFF.

The chain combines TRBV7-6 with TRBJ1-1; D call uncertain. CDR3 length: 13 residues. V was clipped by 5 bases and J by 1 base, with 8 bases between them. Germline loops: CDR1 SGHVS, CDR2 FNYEAQ. The CDR3 DNA is TGTGCCAGCAGCCCTAATTCGAACACTGAAGCTTTCTTT. It is translated as CASSPNSNTEAFF. Using reference TRBV7-6 and TRBJ1-1 for the parts outside the CDR3, the full variable domain is GAGVSQSPRYKVTKRGQDVALRCDPISGHVSLYWYRQALGQGPEFLTYFNYEAQQDKSGLPNDRFSAERPEGSISTLTIQRTEQRDSAMYRCASSPNSNTEAFFGQGTRLTVV.

This clonotype was seen only once. The rearrangement joins TRBV18 to TRBJ2-5, with 9 positions matching TRBD2. J gave up 5 bases and V 0 bases, and 7 bases lay outside the gene matches. The CDR3 runs 16 residues. Germline lookup yields CDR1 KGHSH and CDR2 LQKENI. CDR3: CASSPPGSGGSETQYF. The CDR3 nucleotides are TGTGCCAGCTCACCACCGGGGAGCGGGGGGTCGGAGACCCAGTACTTC.

The V gene is TRBV7-2, the J gene TRBJ1-5; D unresolved. Germline CDR1 and CDR2: SGHTA and FQGNSA. This CDR3 region has 13 residues. Trimming took 8 bases from V and 0 from J, leaving 8 bases between them. The CDR3 region has the DNA TGTGCCAGCTCCTACCATAGCAATCAGCCCCAGCATTTT. Protein: CASSYHSNQPQHF.

This clonotype was recorded a few times. CDR3 coding DNA: TGCAGTGCTAGAAGGGGGCGGGGGGATGAGCAGTTCTTC. Amino acids: CSARRGRGDEQFF. This chain uses TRBV20-1 with TRBJ2-1; a weak D match, TRBD2 (8 bases). Germline V gene sequence: CDR1 DFQATT, CDR2 SNEGSKA (reference sequence). The CDR3 extends over 13 amino acids. The V gene lost 2 bases and the J gene lost 8 bases, with 13 bases spanning the gap.

This clonotype was seen many times. The genes are TRBV5-5 and TRBJ1-5; D perhaps matches TRBD1 (5 bases). The CDR3 is 14 amino acids. Trimming removed 4 bases from V and 6 bases from J, with 14 bases in between. Germline V CDR1 and CDR2: SGHKS, YYEKEE (reference sequence). The CDR3 DNA is TGTGCCAGCAGCCTCCTCCCCGGGGGTCAGCCCCAGCATTTT. It codes for CASSLLPGGQPQHF. The whole variable domain, filled in from reference TRBV5-5 and TRBJ1-5, reads DAGVTQSPTHLIKTRGQQVTLRCSPISGHKSVSWYQQVLGQGPQFIFQYYEKEERGRGNFPDRFSARQFPNYSSELNVNALLLGDSALYLCASSLLPGGQPQHFGDGTRLSIL.

This clonotype showed up many times. V gene TRBV25-1 combines with J gene TRBJ1-1; possible D gene TRBD1, 5 bases. Germline lookup yields CDR1 MGHDK and CDR2 SYGVNS. The germline V and J ends were trimmed by 8 bases and 4 bases, with 20 bases remaining between them. The CDR3 is 15 residues long. The CDR3, as DNA: TGTGCCAGCGGGGGGGGTTCAACAGGATCCACTGAAGCTTTCTTT. Encoded protein: CASGGGSTGSTEAFF.

A word on this clonotype: It may be a read error: a sequence one base away is much more abundant. The V call is TRBV29-1, the J call TRBJ2-5; a weak D match, TRBD1 (6 bases). The CDR3 has 13 amino acids. Germline CDR1 is SQVTM and CDR2 is ANQGSEA. This CDR3 is CSIETGPGETQYF. CDR3 bases: TGCAGCATTGAGACAGGCCCTGGGGAGACCCAGTACTTC.

This clonotype turned up a few times. The rearrangement links TRBV7-9 to TRBJ1-1; D is uncertain. With 4 bases removed from V and 5 bases from J, the gap between germline ends came to 5 bases. The CDR3 is made up of 11 amino acids. Germline V gene data show CDR1 as SEHNR and CDR2 as FQNEAQ (reference sequence). Written as DNA, the CDR3 is TGTGCCAGCAGCTCTGAAACTGAAGCTTTCTTT. Its translation: CASSSETEAFF.

The CDR3 coding sequence is TGCAGTCCTTTAGGCCAGGGGTACTATGGCTACACCTTC. It encodes CSPLGQGYYGYTF. This chain uses TRBV20-1 with TRBJ1-2; tentative D call: TRBD1 (6 bases). The germline V gene has CDR1 DFQATT and CDR2 SNEGSKA (reference sequence). CDR3 size: 13 residues. Trimming shortened V by 8 bases and J by 3 bases, and 16 bases separated the two germline ends.

This rearrangement joins TRBV27 to TRBJ1-5, with D perhaps TRBD1 (5 bases). Germline V lookup: CDR1 MNHEY, CDR2 SMNVEV (reference sequence). The CDR3 contains 16 residues. Between the trimmed V and J ends, which lost 2 bases and 3 bases, there was a span of 14 bases. The CDR3 nucleotides read TGTGCCAGCAGTTTAAACGTTCCCGGGGCCAATCAGCCCCAGCATTTT. Translating it yields CASSLNVPGANQPQHF.

Of note for this clonotype: Given a much more abundant clone one base away, this may be a read error. The chain employs TRBV7-2 and TRBJ2-7; no definite D call. Trimming took 4 bases from V and 3 from J, leaving 4 bases between them. This CDR3 is 11 amino acids long. Per germline, CDR1 SGHTA and CDR2 FQGNSA. The chain's CDR3 is CASSWNYEQYF. Here the CDR3 DNA reads TGTGCCAGCAGCTGGAACTACGAGCAGTACTTC. Full variable domain (outside the CDR3, taken from reference TRBV7-2 and TRBJ2-7): GAGVSQSPSNKVTEKGKDVELRCDPISGHTALYWYRQSLGQGLEFLIYFQGNSAPDKSGLPSDRFSAERTGGSVSTLTIQRTQQEDSAVYLCASSWNYEQYFGPGTRLTVT.

The chain combines TRBV7-9 with TRBJ1-6; D gene unclear. Per the germline V gene, CDR1 is SEHNR and CDR2 is FQNEAQ (reference sequence). The CDR3 is 15 amino acids. V was pared by 0 bases and J by 7 bases, with 10 bases between. In DNA, the CDR3 is TGTGCCAGCAGCTTAGCGGAGGCAGAAAATTCACCCCTCCACTTT. It is translated as CASSLAEAENSPLHF.